The 30 T cell receptor beta chains below were found in one sample sequenced in a study of blood T cell repertoires in COVID-19. Method: immunoSEQ multiplex PCR; TCRdb's copy keeps in-frame clones and lacks some. The sample yields under 350,000 clones, about 85% seen once. The sample consisted of peripheral blood. The source is a man younger than 30 with active or convalescent COVID-19.

This chain uses TRBV12-3 or TRBV12-4 with TRBJ1-1; D gene ambiguous. The V end lost 3 bases, the J end lost 5 bases, and 10 bases lay between the germline ends. The CDR3 totals 13 residues. The CDR3 nucleotides read TGTGCCAGCAGTTTGGGAGAGGAGACTGAAGCTTTCTTT. Translation: CASSLGEETEAFF.

A single count supports this clone. The chain recombines TRBV19 with TRBJ2-3; TRBD2 agrees at 10 bases. The germline CDR1 and CDR2 sequences are LNHDA and SQIVND (reference sequence). V was clipped by 3 bases and J by 7 bases; unmatched bases: 7. This CDR3 has 15 amino acids. Here the CDR3 reads CASSILTSGENTQYF. The CDR3 DNA follows: TGTGCCAGTAGTATTTTAACTAGCGGGGAAAATACGCAGTATTTT.

The chain joins TRBV7-9 to TRBJ1-1; 8 nucleotides match TRBD1. This CDR3 spans 14 amino acids. CDR1 and CDR2 from the germline V gene are SEHNR and FQNEAQ (reference sequence). Trimming at V came to 0 bases and at J to 4 bases, leaving 1 base not matched to a gene. The CDR3: CASSLAGQGTEAFF. CDR3 sequence (DNA): TGTGCCAGCAGCTTAGCCGGACAGGGCACTGAAGCTTTCTTT.

This CDR3 is CASSRTSGVTDTQYF. The CDR3, as DNA: TGTGCCAGCAGTCGGACTAGCGGGGTAACAGATACGCAGTATTTT. The chain combines TRBV4-2 with TRBJ2-3; 12 bases align to TRBD2. This CDR3 is built from 15 residues. V dropped 6 bases and J dropped 3; count of bases not matched to a gene: 4. Germline V CDR1 and CDR2: LGHNA, YNFKEQ.

V gene TRBV7-2 combines with J gene TRBJ2-3; D unclear. V lost 4 bases, J lost 0 bases, and 5 bases lay in between. Germline CDR1 and CDR2: SGHTA and FQGNSA. The CDR3 contains 13 residues. In DNA form, the CDR3 reads TGTGCCAGCAGCTCGACTAGCACAGATACGCAGTATTTT. It specifies CASSSTSTDTQYF.

This clone occurred many times. The chain has TRBV6-5 and TRBJ2-6; TRBD1 agrees at 7 bases. The CDR3 has 15 residues. The V gene's germline CDR1 is MNHEY and CDR2 SVGAGI. Germline trimming cut 9 bases from V and 1 base from J; bases unmatched to any gene: 6. CDR3 in amino acids: CASTGQPSGANVLTF. For the CDR3, the DNA is TGTGCCAGTACGGGACAGCCTTCTGGGGCCAACGTCCTGACTTTC.

This sequence joins TRBV25-1 and TRBJ1-5, with D maybe TRBD1 (5 bases). In germline, CDR1 is MGHDK, CDR2 SYGVNS. V shed 7 bases and J shed 5 bases, with 15 bases lying between them. The CDR3 runs to 14 residues. The CDR3 coding sequence is TGTGCCAGCAACGCCGTTGGGGCAGATCAGCCCCAGCATTTT. It codes for CASNAVGADQPQHF.

The chain uses TRBV10-3 and TRBJ2-5, with a possible D match to TRBD1 (6 bases). The germline V and J ends were trimmed by 4 bases and 2 bases, with 14 bases remaining between them. In germline, CDR1 is ENHRY, CDR2 SYGVKD. This CDR3 has 15 amino acids. CDR3 residues: CAISVGGQSQETQYF. The CDR3 DNA follows: TGTGCCATCAGTGTCGGCGGACAGTCACAAGAGACCCAGTACTTC.

The chain carries TRBV4-2 and TRBJ2-3, with 10 nucleotides matching TRBD2. In germline, CDR1 is LGHNA, CDR2 YNFKEQ. The CDR3 has 20 residues. V shed 0 bases and J 3 bases; nucleotides not matched to a gene: 15. Here the CDR3 reads CASSQENEIKTSGDTDTQYF. CDR3 coding DNA: TGTGCCAGCAGCCAAGAAAACGAAATTAAAACTAGCGGGGATACAGATACGCAGTATTTT.

V and J are TRBV14 and TRBJ2-6, with unresolved D. Trimming shortened V by 4 bases and J by 0 bases, and 4 bases separated the two germline ends. Germline assignment: CDR1 SGHDN and CDR2 FVKESK. The CDR3 contains 14 residues. This chain's CDR3 is CASSLISGANVLTF. The CDR3, as DNA: TGTGCCAGCAGCCTAATCTCTGGGGCCAACGTCCTGACTTTC.

V is TRBV12-3 or TRBV12-4 and J is TRBJ1-2; maybe TRBD1 (5 bases). The CDR3 extends over 12 amino acids. V was cut by 10 bases and J by 2 bases, with 11 bases left in between. The CDR3 bases are TGTGCCACCCACCCAGGGAACTATGGCTACACCTTC. Its protein is CATHPGNYGYTF.

This chain joins TRBV27 and TRBJ2-1, with TRBD1 identical over 7 bases. This CDR3 has 16 amino acids. After removal of 5 bases from V and 4 bases from J, the junction contained 11 bases not matched to a gene. The germline CDR1 and CDR2 sequences are MNHEY and SMNVEV (reference sequence). CDR3 region: CASSEQGPFVYNEQFF. Here the CDR3 DNA reads TGTGCCAGCAGTGAACAGGGGCCCTTTGTGTACAATGAGCAGTTCTTC.

The genes are TRBV18 and TRBJ2-7, with TRBD1 identical over 11 bases. The junction had 7 bases not matched to a gene; V was cut back by 3 bases and J by 6 bases. Germline CDR1 KGHSH, CDR2 LQKENI. CDR3 length: 15 amino acids. Written as DNA, the CDR3 is TGTGCCAGCTCACCGGGGACAGGGGGGACTAGCGAGCAGTACTTC. This sequence encodes CASSPGTGGTSEQYF.

A word on this clone: At one of its ends the junction is not consistent with the germline gene, which may arise from a read error. This chain links TRBV12-3 or TRBV12-4 with TRBJ2-5, with D perhaps matching TRBD2 (6 bases). The CDR3 is 13 amino acids. The CDR3 loop is CASSLDQRAAQYF. The CDR3 nucleotides read TGTGCCAGCAGCTTAGACCAGCGGGCGGCCCAGTACTTC.

The genes are TRBV6-5 and TRBJ1-2; 9 bases agree with TRBD1. In germline, CDR1 is MNHEY, CDR2 SVGAGI. This CDR3 region has 14 residues. J was trimmed by 9 bases and V by 7 bases; bases with no gene match: 12. The CDR3, as DNA: TGTGCCAGCAAAAGGGACAGGGTAGGATTGCGCTACACCTTC. This encodes CASKRDRVGLRYTF.

CDR3 coding DNA: TGTGCCAGCAATTCGGGTTGGCAGGGCTACACCTTC. Its protein is CASNSGWQGYTF. The V gene is TRBV7-2, the J gene TRBJ1-2; D ambiguous. The V gene lost 7 bases and the J gene lost 8 bases, with 14 bases spanning the gap. The CDR3 has 12 residues. Germline V gene sequence: CDR1 SGHTA, CDR2 FQGNSA. The full variable domain, rest sourced from reference TRBV7-2 and TRBJ1-2, is GAGVSQSPSNKVTEKGKDVELRCDPISGHTALYWYRQSLGQGLEFLIYFQGNSAPDKSGLPSDRFSAERTGGSVSTLTIQRTQQEDSAVYLCASNSGWQGYTFGSGTRLTVV.

The chain couples TRBV2 to TRBJ2-1; 10 bases line up with TRBD2. Germline CDR1 SNHLY, CDR2 FYNNEI. The CDR3 spans 15 residues. The V segment lost 10 bases and the J segment 4 bases; nucleotides outside the gene matches: 10. The CDR3 nucleotides read TGTGCCACCACGGAACAGACTAGCGGGTACAATGAGCAGTTCTTC. The encoded protein is CATTEQTSGYNEQFF.

Only a few counts were recorded for this clone. CDR3 sequence reads: CASSQDFWRDRPLNYGYTF. In nucleotides, the CDR3 is TGTGCCAGCAGCCAAGATTTTTGGAGGGACAGGCCCCTTAACTATGGCTACACCTTC. V gene TRBV4-2 combines with J gene TRBJ1-2; 8 bases fit TRBD1. There are 19 residues in the CDR3. Germline trimming cut 0 bases from V and 1 base from J; bases unmatched to any gene: 13. In germline, CDR1 is LGHNA, CDR2 YNFKEQ.

V gene TRBV3-1 (or the pseudogene TRBV3-2) combines with J gene TRBJ1-5; 8 nucleotides line up with TRBD1. Losses at the gene ends were 3 bases for V and 3 bases for J; bases not matched to a gene: 4. The CDR3 is 15 residues long. Germline CDR1 and CDR2: LGHDT and YNNKEL (reference sequence). The CDR3 DNA follows: TGTGCCAGCAGCCACGGACAGGGTCACAATCAGCCCCAGCATTTT. Translated: CASSHGQGHNQPQHF.

This clone was observed a handful of times. The gene calls are TRBV7-2 and TRBJ2-1; 10 nucleotides line up with TRBD2. Germline V CDR1 and CDR2: SGHTA, FQGNSA. The CDR3 has 19 amino acids. The trim removed 5 bases at V and 0 bases at J, leaving 13 bases unmatched. The DNA for the CDR3 is TGTGCCAGCAGCACCCGGGGTAGCGGGGGGATAAGCTCCTACAATGAGCAGTTCTTC. The encoded protein is CASSTRGSGGISSYNEQFF.

This chain links TRBV18 with TRBJ1-3; 9 nucleotides agree with TRBD1. CDR3 size: 22 residues. Germline V CDR1 and CDR2: KGHSH, LQKENI. V lost 0 bases, J lost 1 base, and 19 bases stayed unmatched. The CDR3 protein is CASSPPNLAPDRGWRSGNTIYF. The CDR3 DNA is TGTGCCAGCTCACCACCCAATCTTGCACCGGACAGGGGCTGGAGGTCTGGAAACACCATATATTTT.

The chain joins TRBV3-1 (or the pseudogene TRBV3-2) to TRBJ1-2, with 7 bases lining up with TRBD1. Germline CDR1 LGHDT, CDR2 YNNKEL (reference sequence). The CDR3 length is 16 residues. V was clipped by 4 bases and J by 2 bases; unmatched bases: 10. CDR3 in DNA: TGTGCCAGCAGCCGGGGACTGGAGGGGGCGAACTATGGCTACACCTTC. Protein sequence: CASSRGLEGANYGYTF.

In this sample, this clone turned up once. CDR3 sequence (DNA): TGTGCCAGCAGCCGCGGTTGGGCTAGCGGGAGGGCCGATGCTCAGGAGCAGTACTTC. Translating it yields CASSRGWASGRADAQEQYF. The chain links TRBV7-2 to TRBJ2-7; 12 nucleotides align to TRBD2. Trimming cost V 5 bases and J 7 bases; bases outside gene matches: 21. The CDR3 is 19 residues long. Germline V lookup: CDR1 SGHTA, CDR2 FQGNSA.

The V gene is TRBV5-1, the J gene TRBJ2-3; 7 nucleotides line up with TRBD1. Losses at the gene ends were 1 base for V and 3 bases for J; bases not matched to a gene: 5. Germline V lookup: CDR1 SGHRS, CDR2 YFSETQ. The CDR3 totals 15 residues. The CDR3 nucleotides are TGCGCCAGCAGCTTGCTTTTACAGGGGACAGATACGCAGTATTTT. This encodes CASSLLLQGTDTQYF.

The chain recombines TRBV4-2 with TRBJ1-6; D unresolved. The CDR3 contains 16 residues. V lost 0 bases and J lost 10, with 16 bases in between. Germline CDR1 reads LGHNA; CDR2 reads YNFKEQ. In DNA, the CDR3 is TGTGCCAGCAGCCAAGAAATTGCGAATTACGAATCACCCCTCCACTTT. As protein: CASSQEIANYESPLHF.

The chain is built from TRBV6-5 and TRBJ2-3; D is possibly TRBD2 (6 bases). The germline CDR1 and CDR2 sequences are MNHEY and SVGAGI. The CDR3 is 15 amino acids. V gave up 5 bases and J gave up 0 bases, with 12 bases separating them. CDR3 DNA sequence: TGTGCCAGCAGTCCACTAGCTAGTAGCACAGATACGCAGTATTTT. Amino acids: CASSPLASSTDTQYF.

The chain is built from TRBV6-5 and TRBJ2-2; 9 bases line up with TRBD1. Germline values: CDR1 MNHEY, CDR2 SVGAGI. The CDR3 spans 15 residues. V shed 5 bases, J shed 3 bases, and the junction held 4 bases outside the gene matches. Written as DNA, the CDR3 is TGTGCCAGCAGTCGCCGGGACAGGGACACCGGGGAGCTGTTTTTT. It translates to CASSRRDRDTGELFF.

The rearrangement uses TRBV29-1 and TRBJ2-7; D gene ambiguous. The germline gives CDR1 SQVTM, CDR2 ANQGSEA. V dropped 7 bases and J dropped 10 bases, with 14 bases sitting between them. This CDR3 comprises 10 residues. CDR3 DNA: TGCAGCGCCAACAGCTATACTCAGTACTTC. Encoded protein: CSANSYTQYF.

The chain combines TRBV5-4 with TRBJ2-7, with a tentative D call TRBD1 (6 bases). CDR3 length equals 13 residues. Germline CDR1 reads SGHNT; CDR2 reads YYREEE (reference sequence). Trimming took off 1 base at V and 4 bases at J, with 9 bases between the two ends. The CDR3 is CASSLSQGYEQYF. The CDR3 coding sequence is TGTGCCAGCAGCTTGTCGCAGGGGTACGAGCAGTACTTC.

The V gene is TRBV24-1, the J gene TRBJ2-2; tentatively, D is TRBD2 (6 bases). The CDR3 runs to 13 residues. Trimming took 6 bases from V and 6 from J, leaving 10 bases between them. CDR1 KGHDR and CDR2 SFDVKD come from the germline V gene. Written as DNA, the CDR3 is TGTGCCACCAGTTTCGGGGGAGCCGGGGAGCTGTTTTTT. Translated: CATSFGGAGELFF.